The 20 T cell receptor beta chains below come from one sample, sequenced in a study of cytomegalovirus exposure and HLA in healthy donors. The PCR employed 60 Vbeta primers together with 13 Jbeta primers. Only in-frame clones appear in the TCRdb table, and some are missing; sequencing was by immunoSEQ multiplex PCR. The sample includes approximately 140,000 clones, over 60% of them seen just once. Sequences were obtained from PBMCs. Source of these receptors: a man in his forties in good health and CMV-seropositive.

The CDR3 loop reads CASSVLAAPSGKLFF. CDR3 DNA: TGTGCCAGCTCCGTCCTGGCCGCACCATCGGGAAAACTGTTTTTT. The gene calls are TRBV27 and TRBJ1-4; D is undetermined. The germline V gene has CDR1 MNHEY and CDR2 SMNVEV (reference sequence). Trimming removed 8 bases at V and 10 bases at J, with 23 bases between. This CDR3 has 15 amino acids.

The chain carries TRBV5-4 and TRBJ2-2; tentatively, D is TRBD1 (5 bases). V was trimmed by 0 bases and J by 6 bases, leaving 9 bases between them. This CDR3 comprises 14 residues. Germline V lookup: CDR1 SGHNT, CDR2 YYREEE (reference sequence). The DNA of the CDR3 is TGTGCCAGCAGCTTGGATTCAGGGTCCGGGGAGCTGTTTTTT. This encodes CASSLDSGSGELFF.

DNA of the CDR3: TGCGCCAGCACCCTTAGCGGTAGCTCCTACGAGCAGTACTTC. This translates into CASTLSGSSYEQYF. The chain is built from TRBV10-2 and TRBJ2-7; D possibly corresponds to TRBD2 (6 bases). Germline loops: CDR1 WSHSY, CDR2 SAAADI. The CDR3 totals 14 residues. V was cut by 7 bases and J by 0 bases, with 13 bases left in between.

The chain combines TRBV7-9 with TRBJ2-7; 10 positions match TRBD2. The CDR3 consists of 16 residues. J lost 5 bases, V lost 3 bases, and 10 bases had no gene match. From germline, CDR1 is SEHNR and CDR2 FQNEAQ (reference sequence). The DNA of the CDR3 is TGTGCCAGCAGCTTCTGGAGCGGGAGGGTTACAGACGAGCAGTACTTC. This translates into CASSFWSGRVTDEQYF.

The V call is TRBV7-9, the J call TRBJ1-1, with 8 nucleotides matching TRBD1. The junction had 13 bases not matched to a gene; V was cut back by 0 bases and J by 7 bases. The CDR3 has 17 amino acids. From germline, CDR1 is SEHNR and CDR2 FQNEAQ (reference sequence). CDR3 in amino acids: CASSLALGSAGGDEAFF. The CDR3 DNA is TGTGCCAGCAGCTTAGCGCTTGGATCGGCAGGGGGCGATGAAGCTTTCTTT.

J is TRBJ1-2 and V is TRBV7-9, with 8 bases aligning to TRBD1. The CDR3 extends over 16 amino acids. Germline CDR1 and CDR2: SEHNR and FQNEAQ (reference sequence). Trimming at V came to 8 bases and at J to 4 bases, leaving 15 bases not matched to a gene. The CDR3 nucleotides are TGTGCCAGCTCCCTAGCTCGGGGGACAGGAACCTATGGCTACACCTTC. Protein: CASSLARGTGTYGYTF.

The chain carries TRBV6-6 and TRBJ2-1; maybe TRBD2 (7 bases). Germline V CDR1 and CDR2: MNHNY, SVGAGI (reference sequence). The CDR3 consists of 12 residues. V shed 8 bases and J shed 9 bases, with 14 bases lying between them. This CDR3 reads CASGRGPGEQFF. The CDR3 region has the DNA TGTGCCAGCGGGCGGGGGCCGGGTGAGCAGTTCTTC.

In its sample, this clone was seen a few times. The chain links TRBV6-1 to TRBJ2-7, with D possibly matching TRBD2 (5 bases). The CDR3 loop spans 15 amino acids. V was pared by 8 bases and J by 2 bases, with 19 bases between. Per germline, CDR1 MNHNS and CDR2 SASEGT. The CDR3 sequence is CASRPSPGETYEQYF. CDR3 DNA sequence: TGTGCCAGCCGACCCTCCCCCGGGGAAACCTACGAGCAGTACTTC.

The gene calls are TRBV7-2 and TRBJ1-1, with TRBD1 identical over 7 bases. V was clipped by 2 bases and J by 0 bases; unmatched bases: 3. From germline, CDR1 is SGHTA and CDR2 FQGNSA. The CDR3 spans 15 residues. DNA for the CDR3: TGTGCCAGCAGCTTAAGGGGACAGATGAACACTGAAGCTTTCTTT. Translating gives CASSLRGQMNTEAFF.

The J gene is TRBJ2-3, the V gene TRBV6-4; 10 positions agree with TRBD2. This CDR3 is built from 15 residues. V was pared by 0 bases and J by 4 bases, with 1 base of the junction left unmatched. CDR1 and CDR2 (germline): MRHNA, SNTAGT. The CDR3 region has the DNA TGTGCCAGCAGTGACTCAGCGGGAGGGCCAGATACGCAGTATTTT. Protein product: CASSDSAGGPDTQYF.

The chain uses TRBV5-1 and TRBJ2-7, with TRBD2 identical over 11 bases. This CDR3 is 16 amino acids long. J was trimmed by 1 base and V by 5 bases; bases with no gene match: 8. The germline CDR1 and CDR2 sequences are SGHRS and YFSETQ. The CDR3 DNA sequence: TGCGCCAGCAGGTTGACCACTAGCGGGGGATCCTACGAGCAGTACTTC. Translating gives CASRLTTSGGSYEQYF.

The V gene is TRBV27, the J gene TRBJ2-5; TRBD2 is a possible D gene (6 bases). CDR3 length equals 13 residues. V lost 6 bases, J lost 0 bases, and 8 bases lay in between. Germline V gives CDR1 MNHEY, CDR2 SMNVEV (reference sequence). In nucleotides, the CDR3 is TGTGCCAGCAGCCCGGGGGACCAAGAGACCCAGTACTTC. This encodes CASSPGDQETQYF.

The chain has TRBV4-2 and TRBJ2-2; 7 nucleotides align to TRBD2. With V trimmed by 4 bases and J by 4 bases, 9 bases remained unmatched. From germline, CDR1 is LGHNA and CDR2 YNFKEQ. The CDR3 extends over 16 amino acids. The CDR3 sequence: CASSLPTGGSTGELFF. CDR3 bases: TGTGCCAGCAGCCTGCCGACCGGGGGGAGCACCGGGGAGCTGTTTTTT.

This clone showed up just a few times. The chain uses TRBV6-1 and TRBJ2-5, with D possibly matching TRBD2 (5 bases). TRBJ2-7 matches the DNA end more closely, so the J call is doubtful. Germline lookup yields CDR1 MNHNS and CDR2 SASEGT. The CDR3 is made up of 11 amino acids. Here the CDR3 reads CASSGRNEQYF. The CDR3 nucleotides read TGTGCCAGCAGTGGGAGGAACGAGCAGTACTTC.

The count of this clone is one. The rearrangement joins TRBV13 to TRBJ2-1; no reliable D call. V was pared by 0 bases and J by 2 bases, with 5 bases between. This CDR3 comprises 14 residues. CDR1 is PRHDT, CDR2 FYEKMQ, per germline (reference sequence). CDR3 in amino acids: CASSLGYTYNEQFF. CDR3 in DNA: TGTGCCAGCAGCTTAGGATACACCTACAATGAGCAGTTCTTC.

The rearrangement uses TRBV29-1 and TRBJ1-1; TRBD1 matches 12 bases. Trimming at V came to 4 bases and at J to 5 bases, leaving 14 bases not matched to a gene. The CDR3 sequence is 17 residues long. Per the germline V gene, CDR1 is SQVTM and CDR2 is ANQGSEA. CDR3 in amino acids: CSVVSGTGGVVRTEAFF. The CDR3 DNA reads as TGCAGCGTTGTGTCAGGGACAGGGGGCGTCGTCCGTACTGAAGCTTTCTTT.

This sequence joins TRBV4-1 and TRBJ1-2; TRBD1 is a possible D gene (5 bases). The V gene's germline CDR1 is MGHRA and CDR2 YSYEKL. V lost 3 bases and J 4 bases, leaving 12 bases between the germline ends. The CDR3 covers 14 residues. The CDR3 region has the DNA TGCGCCAGCAGCCATGACGTAGGGGCCTATGGCTACACCTTC. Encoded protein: CASSHDVGAYGYTF.

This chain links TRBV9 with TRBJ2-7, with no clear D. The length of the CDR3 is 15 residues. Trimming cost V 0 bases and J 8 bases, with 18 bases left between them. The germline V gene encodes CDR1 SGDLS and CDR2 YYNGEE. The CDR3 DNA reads TGTGCCAGCAGCGTAGGAGCGTCTAGTGGCAGTAAGCAGTACTTC. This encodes CASSVGASSGSKQYF.

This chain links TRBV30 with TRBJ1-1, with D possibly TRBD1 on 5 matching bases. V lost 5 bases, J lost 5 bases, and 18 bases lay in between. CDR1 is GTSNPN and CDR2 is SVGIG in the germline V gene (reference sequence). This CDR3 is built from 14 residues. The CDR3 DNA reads TGTGCCTGGGATCCCGGGACCGGGGGAACTGAAGCTTTCTTT. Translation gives CAWDPGTGGTEAFF.

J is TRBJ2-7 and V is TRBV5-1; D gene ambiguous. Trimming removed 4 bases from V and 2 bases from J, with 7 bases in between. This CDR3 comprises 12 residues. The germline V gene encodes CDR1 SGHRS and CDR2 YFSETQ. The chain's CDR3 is CASSREAYEQYF. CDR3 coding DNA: TGCGCCAGCAGCCGAGAGGCCTACGAGCAGTACTTC.